Below are 32 T cell receptor beta chains sequenced from a single sample in a study of cytomegalovirus exposure and HLA in healthy donors. The PCR ran on 60 Vbeta and 13 Jbeta primers. Measured with immunoSEQ multiplex PCR; TCRdb has only the in-frame clones, and not every one. The sample consists of roughly 48,000 clones, around 70% of them appearing once. Sequencing input: PBMCs. The source of these receptors is a woman aged 25-40 years in good health and CMV-seronegative.

This clone was counted a few times. The CDR3 reads CASSQDSYEQYF. CDR3 bases: TGTGCCAGCTCCCAGGACAGCTACGAGCAGTACTTC. J is TRBJ2-7 and V is TRBV18; D is possibly TRBD1 (6 bases). This CDR3 spans 12 amino acids. The V gene lost 6 bases and the J gene lost 3 bases, with 9 bases spanning the gap. Germline CDR1 is KGHSH and CDR2 is LQKENI.

For the CDR3, the DNA is TGCGCCAGCAGCATCTCTAGCGGGGGGGCCGGAGATACGCAGTATTTT. Translating it yields CASSISSGGAGDTQYF. This chain joins TRBV5-1 and TRBJ2-3, with 12 bases that match TRBD2. CDR1 and CDR2 (germline): SGHRS, YFSETQ. Trimming removed 4 bases from V and 5 bases from J; junction bases left unmatched: 8. This CDR3 comprises 16 residues.

V is TRBV5-1 and J is TRBJ2-7; D is possibly TRBD1 (6 bases). CDR3 size: 15 residues. Trimming stripped 4 bases from V and 0 bases from J, with 14 bases between. Germline lookup yields CDR1 SGHRS and CDR2 YFSETQ. The CDR3 DNA reads as TGCGCCAGCAGCCGAGGACAGCTCATCTCCTACGAGCAGTACTTC. This gives the protein CASSRGQLISYEQYF.

This chain links TRBV30 with TRBJ1-5, with a weak D call TRBD1 (5 bases). There are 16 residues in the CDR3. V was pared by 2 bases and J by 1 base, with 15 bases between. Germline lookup yields CDR1 GTSNPN and CDR2 SVGIG (reference sequence). This CDR3 reads CAWSILGTGSNQPQHF. CDR3 nucleotide sequence: TGTGCCTGGAGTATTCTTGGGACTGGGAGCAATCAGCCCCAGCATTTT. Filled out from reference TRBV30 and TRBJ1-5, the complete variable domain reads SQTIHQWPATLVQPVGSPLSLECTVEGTSNPNLYWYRQAAGRGLQLLFYSVGIGQISSEVPQNLSASRPQDRQFILSSKKLLLSDSGFYLCAWSILGTGSNQPQHFGDGTRLSIL.

The CDR3 region is CASSLEANTEAFF. CDR3 in DNA: TGTGCCAGCAGCTTAGAAGCAAACACTGAAGCTTTCTTT. The rearrangement links TRBV7-6 to TRBJ1-1, with D unclear. The CDR3 runs to 13 residues. Looked up from germline, CDR1 is SGHVS and CDR2 is FNYEAQ. V was cut by 1 base and J by 2 bases, with 5 bases left in between.

The rearrangement links TRBV9 to TRBJ1-1; tentative D call: TRBD1 (5 bases). Trimming stripped 3 bases from V and 7 bases from J, with 16 bases between. Germline CDR1 SGDLS, CDR2 YYNGEE. The length of the CDR3 is 14 residues. The DNA for the CDR3 is TGTGCCAGCAGCGAGTCTTGGAGGGGATTTGAAGCTTTCTTT. This translates into CASSESWRGFEAFF.

The genes are TRBV10-3 and TRBJ1-5; tentative D call: TRBD1 (6 bases). This CDR3 is 15 amino acids long. V lost 10 bases and J 0 bases, leaving 16 bases between the germline ends. Germline V gene lookup returns CDR1 ENHRY and CDR2 SYGVKD. CDR3 amino acids: CATADSRNSNQPQHF. The CDR3 DNA reads as TGTGCCACAGCGGACAGCCGAAATAGCAATCAGCCCCAGCATTTT.

There are a few counts of this clone. This sequence joins TRBV7-3 and TRBJ2-5; no reliable D call. Germline-derived CDR1 and CDR2 are SGHTA and FQGTGA. The CDR3 spans 13 residues. Between the trimmed V and J ends, which lost 2 bases and 5 bases, there was a span of 9 bases. The CDR3 loop is CASSLYSTETQYF. CDR3 DNA sequence: TGTGCCAGCAGCTTATACAGTACGGAGACCCAGTACTTC.

J is TRBJ1-2 and V is TRBV9; D unclear. Germline loops: CDR1 SGDLS, CDR2 YYNGEE. The V end lost 2 bases, the J end lost 4 bases, and 9 bases lay between the germline ends. The CDR3 is 13 residues long. CDR3 amino acids: CASSVGTTYGYTF. The DNA of the CDR3 is TGTGCCAGCAGCGTGGGCACGACCTATGGCTACACCTTC. Drawing the rest from reference TRBV9 and TRBJ1-2, the complete variable domain is DSGVTQTPKHLITATGQRVTLRCSPRSGDLSVYWYQQSLDQGLQFLIQYYNGEERAKGNILERFSAQQFPDLHSELNLSSLELGDSALYFCASSVGTTYGYTFGSGTRLTVV.

The rearrangement links TRBV5-6 to TRBJ2-7, with 9 bases matching TRBD1. Unmatched junction bases numbered 10, after V lost 3 bases and J lost 6 bases. Germline loops: CDR1 SGHDT, CDR2 YYEEEE. The CDR3 length is 15 residues. DNA for the CDR3: TGTGCCAGCAGCTCCGCTGGGACAGGGAGTCGCGAGCAGTACTTC. The encoded protein is CASSSAGTGSREQYF.

V usage is TRBV30 and J usage is TRBJ2-1; D is unclear. Germline assignment: CDR1 GTSNPN and CDR2 SVGIG (reference sequence). This CDR3 comprises 14 residues. Trimming removed 0 bases from V and 0 bases from J, with 6 bases in between. CDR3 in amino acids: CAWSVTSSYNEQFF. The CDR3 coding sequence is TGTGCCTGGAGTGTAACTTCCTCCTACAATGAGCAGTTCTTC. Based on the CDR3 plus reference TRBV30 and TRBJ2-1, the full variable domain is SQTIHQWPATLVQPVGSPLSLECTVEGTSNPNLYWYRQAAGRGLQLLFYSVGIGQISSEVPQNLSASRPQDRQFILSSKKLLLSDSGFYLCAWSVTSSYNEQFFGPGTRLTVL.

V is TRBV4-1 and J is TRBJ2-7; D may be TRBD2 (6 bases). Per germline, CDR1 MGHRA and CDR2 YSYEKL. The CDR3 is 17 amino acids. Trimming stripped 1 base from V and 0 bases from J, with 16 bases between. DNA for the CDR3: TGCGCCAGCAGCCAAGGTAGACTAGACATTCCCTCCTACGAGCAGTACTTC. Protein: CASSQGRLDIPSYEQYF.

This clone was detected only a few times. Germline is not matched at one junction end, which may reflect a read error. The chain carries TRBV20-1 and TRBJ2-1, with 8 bases fitting TRBD2. This CDR3 is built from 10 residues. The V gene's germline CDR1 is DFQATT and CDR2 SNEGSKA (reference sequence). The chain's CDR3 is CSASGGALVF. DNA for the CDR3: TGCAGTGCTAGCGGGGGGGCATTGGTCTTC.

The chain is built from TRBV9 and TRBJ2-3, with a tentative D call TRBD1 (6 bases). V dropped 0 bases and J dropped 1 base, with 9 bases sitting between them. CDR3 length equals 15 residues. Germline loops: CDR1 SGDLS, CDR2 YYNGEE. CDR3 bases: TGTGCCAGCAGCGTAGGACAGGAGGGCACAGATACGCAGTATTTT. Translated, it gives CASSVGQEGTDTQYF.

Points on this clone: This CDR3 is also generated by other DNA sequences in the sample. V and J are TRBV19 and TRBJ2-5, with 7 bases aligning to TRBD2. This CDR3 contains 13 residues. V was clipped by 4 bases and J by 2 bases; unmatched bases: 1. Germline-derived CDR1 and CDR2 are LNHDA and SQIVND (reference sequence). CDR3 DNA sequence: TGTGCCAGTAGTACGGGACTACAAGAGACCCAGTACTTC. Translation gives CASSTGLQETQYF.

The rearrangement links TRBV6-5 to TRBJ2-5; a possible D gene is TRBD1 (6 bases). From germline, CDR1 is MNHEY and CDR2 SVGAGI. The CDR3 spans 12 residues. V was cut by 6 bases and J by 5 bases, with 10 bases left in between. The CDR3 nucleotides read TGTGCCAGCAGGGGACACGGGGAGACCCAGTACTTC. As protein: CASRGHGETQYF.

This clone was detected a few times. J is TRBJ2-1 and V is TRBV6-5, with D unclear. The CDR3 runs to 15 residues. The germline V gene encodes CDR1 MNHEY and CDR2 SVGAGI. Trimming pared 6 bases from V and 10 bases from J, leaving 22 bases between. The CDR3 nucleotides read TGTGCCAGCAGGTTGACTGATCATCGGTCTGAAGAGCAGTTCTTC. This translates into CASRLTDHRSEEQFF.

The rearrangement uses TRBV30 and TRBJ2-5; D is perhaps TRBD2 (5 bases). The CDR3 spans 13 residues. Germline-derived CDR1 and CDR2 are GTSNPN and SVGIG (reference sequence). Between the trimmed V and J ends, which lost 0 bases and 5 bases, there was a span of 10 bases. CDR3 protein: CAWSVVGGETQYF. As DNA, the CDR3 is TGTGCCTGGAGTGTAGTGGGCGGGGAGACCCAGTACTTC.

This clone was seen a few times. The CDR3 region has the DNA TGTGCCAGCAGTGACTCGACAGGGGAGAACTACAATGAGCAGTTCTTC. It encodes CASSDSTGENYNEQFF. The chain joins TRBV6-4 to TRBJ2-1, with 8 bases that match TRBD1. V lost 0 bases and J lost 3; bases outside the gene matches: 4. CDR3 length equals 16 residues. CDR1 MRHNA and CDR2 SNTAGT come from the germline V gene.

The sample holds one count of this clone. The rearrangement joins TRBV4-1 to TRBJ2-1; TRBD2 aligns across 9 bases. The germline CDR1 and CDR2 sequences are MGHRA and YSYEKL. CDR3 length equals 15 residues. After removal of 1 base from V and 10 bases from J, the junction contained 8 bases not matched to a gene. This chain's CDR3 is CASSQGGRGDLEQFF. CDR3 coding DNA: TGCGCCAGCAGCCAAGGCGGGAGGGGAGATCTAGAGCAGTTCTTC.

V gene TRBV5-1 combines with J gene TRBJ2-2; 7 positions agree with TRBD1. Unmatched junction bases numbered 6, after V lost 3 bases and J lost 13 bases. The CDR3 has 12 residues. Germline loops: CDR1 SGHRS, CDR2 YFSETQ. CDR3 sequence reads: CASSWGTDGLFF. As DNA, the CDR3 is TGCGCCAGCAGCTGGGGGACAGACGGGCTGTTTTTT.

The V call is TRBV13, the J call TRBJ2-7; the D gene is possibly TRBD1 (6 bases). The CDR3 consists of 14 residues. CDR1 PRHDT and CDR2 FYEKMQ come from the germline V gene (reference sequence). Trimming pared 4 bases from V and 5 bases from J, leaving 15 bases between. The CDR3 DNA reads TGTGCCAGCAGCTCTACAGGGAGATCCCACGAGCAGTACTTC. The encoded protein is CASSSTGRSHEQYF.

This chain joins TRBV6-1 and TRBJ2-3; D is undetermined. V lost 3 bases to trimming and J lost 6 bases, with 10 bases between them. Germline V gene sequence: CDR1 MNHNS, CDR2 SASEGT. This CDR3 is 13 amino acids long. CDR3 region: CASSEVDRDTQYF. The CDR3 DNA sequence: TGTGCCAGCAGTGAGGTAGATCGTGATACGCAGTATTTT.

The rearrangement uses TRBV4-2 and TRBJ2-1; 9 bases map to TRBD2. The CDR3 has 15 amino acids. After removal of 1 base from V and 6 bases from J, the junction contained 4 bases not matched to a gene. Germline V lookup: CDR1 LGHNA, CDR2 YNFKEQ. For the CDR3, the DNA is TGTGCCAGCAGCCAAGGTGGAGCGGGGGGCAATGAGCAGTTCTTC. This codes for CASSQGGAGGNEQFF.

This chain joins TRBV30 and TRBJ1-1; weak D call: TRBD1 (6 bases). Trimming cost V 2 bases and J 11 bases, with 21 bases left between them. CDR1 is GTSNPN, CDR2 SVGIG, per germline (reference sequence). The CDR3 runs to 14 residues. The CDR3: CAWSSTTLGTRAFF. CDR3 nucleotide sequence: TGTGCCTGGAGTTCCACCACCTTGGGGACACGGGCTTTCTTT.

The chain combines TRBV30 with TRBJ1-4, with D tentatively TRBD1 (5 bases). This CDR3 is built from 12 residues. The V gene lost 0 bases and the J gene lost 8 bases, with 7 bases spanning the gap. CDR1 is GTSNPN, CDR2 SVGIG, per germline (reference sequence). CDR3 region: CAWSVQEEKLFF. CDR3 bases: TGTGCCTGGAGTGTACAGGAAGAAAAACTGTTTTTT.

The chain recombines TRBV6-5 with TRBJ2-7, with 10 bases identical to TRBD1. The germline gives CDR1 MNHEY, CDR2 SVGAGI. V trimming: 6 bases; J trimming: 3 bases; junction bases outside the gene matches: 5. The CDR3 is 14 amino acids. The CDR3 bases are TGTGCCAGCAGACGGACAGGGGGGAACTACGAGCAGTACTTC. Its translation is CASRRTGGNYEQYF.

The chain joins TRBV4-1 to TRBJ2-7, with D maybe TRBD2 (5 bases). The CDR3 runs 15 residues. The V end lost 0 bases, the J end lost 6 bases, and 15 bases lay between the germline ends. CDR1 is MGHRA, CDR2 YSYEKL, per germline. The CDR3 nucleotides are TGCGCCAGCAGCCAAGAGCAGACATTTCGGGGCGAGCAGTACTTC. Amino acid sequence: CASSQEQTFRGEQYF.

The chain uses TRBV27 and TRBJ2-7, with 7 positions matching TRBD1. The CDR3 is made up of 13 amino acids. Germline trimming cut 5 bases from V and 4 bases from J; bases unmatched to any gene: 5. CDR1 is MNHEY, CDR2 SMNVEV, per germline (reference sequence). The CDR3 loop reads CASSKRQGYEQYF. CDR3 in DNA: TGTGCCAGCAGTAAGAGACAGGGTTACGAGCAGTACTTC.

This clone showed up just a few times. The CDR3 DNA reads as TGTGCCAGCTCCTATACTTACAGGAACTATGGCTACACCTTC. Translated: CASSYTYRNYGYTF. The chain joins TRBV6-1 to TRBJ1-2; D might be TRBD1 (5 bases). Germline values: CDR1 MNHNS, CDR2 SASEGT. V lost 8 bases to trimming and J lost 2 bases, with 15 bases between them. There are 14 residues in the CDR3.

The rearrangement uses TRBV7-9 and TRBJ2-1, with TRBD2 matching 10 bases. The CDR3 sequence is 13 residues long. The junction had 10 bases not matched to a gene; V was cut back by 5 bases and J by 15 bases. Germline values: CDR1 SEHNR, CDR2 FQNEAQ (reference sequence). The CDR3 DNA is TGTGCCAGCAGCCACGCGAGCGGGAGGGGTTCGTTCTTC. The encoded protein is CASSHASGRGSFF.

The rearrangement links TRBV6-5 to TRBJ2-1, with D possibly matching TRBD2 (5 bases). This CDR3 spans 15 amino acids. Between the trimmed V and J ends, which lost 6 bases and 0 bases, there was a span of 12 bases. Germline CDR1 reads MNHEY; CDR2 reads SVGAGI. The CDR3 loop reads CASRYTRASYNEQFF. In DNA form, the CDR3 reads TGTGCCAGCAGGTATACTAGGGCCTCCTACAATGAGCAGTTCTTC.